This T cell receptor beta chain was sequenced for a study of cytomegalovirus exposure and HLA in healthy donors. Study results and caveats: Cytomegalovirus-associated status was assigned to more than 150 TCR beta chains. In a later analysis, common viral pathogens appeared linked to several of the most significant clusters. One cluster of highly shared sequence variants probably arose as a sequencing artifact.

From germline, CDR1 is SGHRS and CDR2 YFSETQ. The CDR3 is 15 residues long. The V and J ends lost 2 bases and 4 bases respectively, with 12 bases between them. Use of 60 Vbeta and 13 Jbeta primers characterized the PCR. Repertoires were generated with immunoSEQ multiplex PCR, while TCRdb's copy carries only in-frame clones and drops some. Seen here are about 130,000 clones, about 73% observed once, and the top ten hold 2% to 2.5%. Details on this clone: What it binds is unknown.

Sequenced material: PBMCs. The rearrangement uses TRBV5-1 and TRBJ2-2, with D perhaps TRBD2 (5 bases). This TCR derives from a woman aged 55 to 70 in good health and CMV-seropositive. CDR3: CASSLRGFITGELFF. CDR3 nucleotide sequence: TGCGCCAGCAGCTTACGAGGGTTCATCACCGGGGAGCTGTTTTTT.